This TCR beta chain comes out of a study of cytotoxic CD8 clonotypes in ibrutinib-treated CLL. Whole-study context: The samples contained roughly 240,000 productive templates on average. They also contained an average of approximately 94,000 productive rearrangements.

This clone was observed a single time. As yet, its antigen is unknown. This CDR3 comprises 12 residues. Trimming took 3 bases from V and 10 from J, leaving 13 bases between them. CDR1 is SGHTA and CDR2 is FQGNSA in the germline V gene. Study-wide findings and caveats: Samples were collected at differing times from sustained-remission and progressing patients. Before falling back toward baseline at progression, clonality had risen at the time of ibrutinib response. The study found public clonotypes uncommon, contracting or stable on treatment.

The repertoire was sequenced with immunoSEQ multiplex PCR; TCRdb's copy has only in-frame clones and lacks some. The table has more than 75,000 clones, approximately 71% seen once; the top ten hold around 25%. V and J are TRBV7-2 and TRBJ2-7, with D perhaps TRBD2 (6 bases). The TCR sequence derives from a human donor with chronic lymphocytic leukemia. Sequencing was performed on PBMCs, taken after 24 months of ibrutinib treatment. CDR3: CASSFAGSLQYF. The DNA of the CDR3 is TGTGCCAGCAGCTTCGCCGGGAGCCTACAGTACTTC.